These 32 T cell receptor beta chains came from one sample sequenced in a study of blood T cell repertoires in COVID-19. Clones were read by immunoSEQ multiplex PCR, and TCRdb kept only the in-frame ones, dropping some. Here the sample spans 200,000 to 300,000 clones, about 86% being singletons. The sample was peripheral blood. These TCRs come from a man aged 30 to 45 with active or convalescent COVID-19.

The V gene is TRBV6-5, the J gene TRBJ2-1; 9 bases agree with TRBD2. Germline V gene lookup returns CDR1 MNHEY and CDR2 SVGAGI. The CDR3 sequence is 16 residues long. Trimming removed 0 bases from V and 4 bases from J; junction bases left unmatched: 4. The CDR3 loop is CASSYSNSGGYNEQFF. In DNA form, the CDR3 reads TGTGCCAGCAGTTACTCGAATAGCGGGGGTTACAATGAGCAGTTCTTC.

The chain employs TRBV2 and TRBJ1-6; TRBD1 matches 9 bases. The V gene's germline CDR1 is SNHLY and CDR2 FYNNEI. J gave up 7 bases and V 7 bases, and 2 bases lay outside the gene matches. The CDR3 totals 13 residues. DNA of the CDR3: TGTGCCAGCACGGGACAGGGAAATTCACCCCTCCACTTT. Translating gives CASTGQGNSPLHF.

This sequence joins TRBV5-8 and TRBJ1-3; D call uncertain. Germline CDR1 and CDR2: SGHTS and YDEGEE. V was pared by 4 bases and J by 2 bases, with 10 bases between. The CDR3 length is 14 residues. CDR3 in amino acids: CASSPWPPGNTIYF. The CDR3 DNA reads TGTGCCAGCAGCCCATGGCCTCCTGGAAACACCATATATTTT.

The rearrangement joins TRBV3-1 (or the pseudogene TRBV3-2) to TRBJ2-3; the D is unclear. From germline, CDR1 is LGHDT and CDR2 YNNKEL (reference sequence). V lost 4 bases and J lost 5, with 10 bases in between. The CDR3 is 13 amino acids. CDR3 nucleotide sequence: TGTGCCAGCAGCCTCACTCCTCAAGATACGCAGTATTTT. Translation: CASSLTPQDTQYF.

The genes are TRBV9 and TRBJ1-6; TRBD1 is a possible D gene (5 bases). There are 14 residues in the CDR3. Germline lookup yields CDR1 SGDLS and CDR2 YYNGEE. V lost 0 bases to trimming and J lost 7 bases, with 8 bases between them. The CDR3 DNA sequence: TGTGCCAGCAGCGTAGAGACAGACAATTCACCCCTCCACTTT. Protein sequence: CASSVETDNSPLHF. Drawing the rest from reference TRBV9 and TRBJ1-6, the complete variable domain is DSGVTQTPKHLITATGQRVTLRCSPRSGDLSVYWYQQSLDQGLQFLIQYYNGEERAKGNILERFSAQQFPDLHSELNLSSLELGDSALYFCASSVETDNSPLHFGNGTRLTVT.

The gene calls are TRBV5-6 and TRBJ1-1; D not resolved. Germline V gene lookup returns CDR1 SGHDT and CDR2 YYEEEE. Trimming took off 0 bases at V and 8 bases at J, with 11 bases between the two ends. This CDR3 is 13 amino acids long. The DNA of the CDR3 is TGTGCCAGCAGCTTGGTCATAGGAGGGGAAGCTTTCTTT. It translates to CASSLVIGGEAFF.

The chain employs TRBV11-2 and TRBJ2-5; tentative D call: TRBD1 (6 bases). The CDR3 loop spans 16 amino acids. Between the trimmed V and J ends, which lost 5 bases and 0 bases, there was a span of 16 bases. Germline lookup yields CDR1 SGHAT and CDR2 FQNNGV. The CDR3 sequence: CASSLSRGRYQETQYF. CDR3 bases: TGTGCCAGCAGCCTGAGCAGGGGCCGGTACCAAGAGACCCAGTACTTC.

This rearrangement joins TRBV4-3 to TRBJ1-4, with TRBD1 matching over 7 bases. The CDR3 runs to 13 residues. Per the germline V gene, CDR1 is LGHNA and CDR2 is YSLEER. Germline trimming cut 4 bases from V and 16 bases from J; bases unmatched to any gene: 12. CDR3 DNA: TGCGCCAGCAGCCGCTCCTTGCGCGGGGACAGGTTTTTT. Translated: CASSRSLRGDRFF.

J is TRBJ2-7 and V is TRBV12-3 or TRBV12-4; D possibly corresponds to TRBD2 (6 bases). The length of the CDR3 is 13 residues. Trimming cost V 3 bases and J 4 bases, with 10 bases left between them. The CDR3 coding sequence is TGTGCCAGCAGTTTTGCCCGGGGGTACGAGCAGTACTTC. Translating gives CASSFARGYEQYF.

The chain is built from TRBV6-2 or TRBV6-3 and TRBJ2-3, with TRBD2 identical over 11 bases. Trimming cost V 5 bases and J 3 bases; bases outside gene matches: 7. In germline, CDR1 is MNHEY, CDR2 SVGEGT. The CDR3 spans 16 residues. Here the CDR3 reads CASSASLAGVTDTQYF. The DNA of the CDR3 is TGTGCCAGCAGTGCCTCACTAGCGGGGGTGACAGATACGCAGTATTTT.

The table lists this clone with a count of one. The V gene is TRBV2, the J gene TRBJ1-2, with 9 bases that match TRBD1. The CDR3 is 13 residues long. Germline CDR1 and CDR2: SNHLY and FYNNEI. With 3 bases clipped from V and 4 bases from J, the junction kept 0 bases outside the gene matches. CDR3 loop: CASSETGGYGYTF. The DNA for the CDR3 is TGTGCCAGCAGTGAGACAGGGGGCTATGGCTACACCTTC.

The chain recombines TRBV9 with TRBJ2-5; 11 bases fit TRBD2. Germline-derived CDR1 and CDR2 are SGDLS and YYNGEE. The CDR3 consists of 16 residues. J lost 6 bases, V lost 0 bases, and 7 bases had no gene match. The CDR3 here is CASSVAVAGGRQTQYF. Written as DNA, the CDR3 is TGTGCCAGCAGCGTAGCTGTAGCGGGGGGGCGTCAGACCCAGTACTTC.

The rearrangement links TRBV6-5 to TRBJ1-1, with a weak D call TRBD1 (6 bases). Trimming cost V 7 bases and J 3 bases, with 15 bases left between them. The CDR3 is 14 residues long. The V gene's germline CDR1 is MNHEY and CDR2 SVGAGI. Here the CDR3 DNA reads TGTGCCAGCACCTCTTCGGGGGGCGACACTGAAGCTTTCTTT. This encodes CASTSSGGDTEAFF.

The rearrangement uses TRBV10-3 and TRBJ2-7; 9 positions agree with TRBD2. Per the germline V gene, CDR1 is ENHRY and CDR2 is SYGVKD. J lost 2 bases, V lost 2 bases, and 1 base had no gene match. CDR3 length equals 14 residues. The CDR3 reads CAISEASGTYEQYF. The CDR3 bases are TGTGCCATCAGTGAGGCTAGCGGGACCTACGAGCAGTACTTC.

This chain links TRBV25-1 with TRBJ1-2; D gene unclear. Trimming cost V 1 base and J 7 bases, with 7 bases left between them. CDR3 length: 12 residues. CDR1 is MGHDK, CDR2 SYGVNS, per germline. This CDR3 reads CASSEFQVGYTF. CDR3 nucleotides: TGTGCCAGCAGTGAATTTCAGGTTGGCTACACCTTC.

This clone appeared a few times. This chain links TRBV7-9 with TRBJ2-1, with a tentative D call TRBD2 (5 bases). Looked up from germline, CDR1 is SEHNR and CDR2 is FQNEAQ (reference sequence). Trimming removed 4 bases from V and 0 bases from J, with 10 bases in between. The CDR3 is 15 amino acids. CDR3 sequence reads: CASSYSGFSYNEQFF. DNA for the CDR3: TGTGCCAGCAGCTACAGCGGCTTCTCCTACAATGAGCAGTTCTTC.

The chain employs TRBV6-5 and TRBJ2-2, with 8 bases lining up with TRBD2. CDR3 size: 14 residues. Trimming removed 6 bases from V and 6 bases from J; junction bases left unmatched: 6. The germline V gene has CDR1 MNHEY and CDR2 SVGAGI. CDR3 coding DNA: TGTGCCAGCAGGCTATCGGGGGGGGCCGGGGAGCTGTTTTTT. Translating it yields CASRLSGGAGELFF.

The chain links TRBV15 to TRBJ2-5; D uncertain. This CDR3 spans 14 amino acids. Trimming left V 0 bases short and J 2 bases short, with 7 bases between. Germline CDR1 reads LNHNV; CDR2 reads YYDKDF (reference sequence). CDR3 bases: TGTGCCACCAGCAGAGATAGGAGTCAAGAGACCCAGTACTTC. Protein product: CATSRDRSQETQYF.

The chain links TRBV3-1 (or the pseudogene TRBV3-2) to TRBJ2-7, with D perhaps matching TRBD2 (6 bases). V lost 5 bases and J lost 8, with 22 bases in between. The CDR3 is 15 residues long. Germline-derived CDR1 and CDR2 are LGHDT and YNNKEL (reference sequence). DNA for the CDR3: TGTGCCAGCAGCTCCGTGGTAGTTGGGGGGTTGAAGCAGTACTTC. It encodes CASSSVVVGGLKQYF.

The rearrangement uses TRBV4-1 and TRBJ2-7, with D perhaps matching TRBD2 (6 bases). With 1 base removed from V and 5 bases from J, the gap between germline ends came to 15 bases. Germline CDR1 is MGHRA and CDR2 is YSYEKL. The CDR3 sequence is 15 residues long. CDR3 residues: CASSQGAGSLNEQYF. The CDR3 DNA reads TGCGCCAGCAGCCAAGGGGCGGGGTCCCTGAACGAGCAGTACTTC.

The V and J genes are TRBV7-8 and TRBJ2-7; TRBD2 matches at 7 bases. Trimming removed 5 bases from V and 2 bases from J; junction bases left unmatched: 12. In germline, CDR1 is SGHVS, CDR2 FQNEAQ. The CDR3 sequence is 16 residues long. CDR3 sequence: CASSPPGLAATYEQYF. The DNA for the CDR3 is TGTGCCAGCAGCCCCCCAGGGCTAGCGGCCACCTACGAGCAGTACTTC.

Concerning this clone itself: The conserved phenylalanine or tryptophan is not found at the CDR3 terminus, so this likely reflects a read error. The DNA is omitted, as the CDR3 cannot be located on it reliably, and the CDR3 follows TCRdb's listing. The CDR3: CASSRGTDLPDRI. The genes are TRBV5-4 and TRBJ1-1. Per the germline V gene, CDR1 is SGHNT and CDR2 is YYREEE (reference sequence). The CDR3 is 13 residues long, ends included.

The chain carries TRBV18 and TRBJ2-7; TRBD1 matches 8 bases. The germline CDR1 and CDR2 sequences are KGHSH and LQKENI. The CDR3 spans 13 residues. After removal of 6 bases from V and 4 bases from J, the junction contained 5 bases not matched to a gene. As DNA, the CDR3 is TGTGCCAGCTCCCGAGACAGGGGTTACGAGCAGTACTTC. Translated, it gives CASSRDRGYEQYF.

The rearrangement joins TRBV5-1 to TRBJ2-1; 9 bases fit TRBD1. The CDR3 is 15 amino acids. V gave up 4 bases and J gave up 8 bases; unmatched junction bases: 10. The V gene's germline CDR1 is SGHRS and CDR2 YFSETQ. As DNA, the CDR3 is TGCGCCAGCAGCCGCCGTGGACAGGGGATCGATGAGCAGTTCTTC. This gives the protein CASSRRGQGIDEQFF.

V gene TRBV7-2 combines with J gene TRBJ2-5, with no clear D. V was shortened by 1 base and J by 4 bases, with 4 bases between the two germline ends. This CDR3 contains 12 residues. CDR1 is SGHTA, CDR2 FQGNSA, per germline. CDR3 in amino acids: CASSLVRETQYF. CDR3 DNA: TGTGCCAGCAGCTTAGTGCGAGAGACCCAGTACTTC. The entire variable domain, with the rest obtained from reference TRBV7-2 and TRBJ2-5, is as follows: GAGVSQSPSNKVTEKGKDVELRCDPISGHTALYWYRQSLGQGLEFLIYFQGNSAPDKSGLPSDRFSAERTGGSVSTLTIQRTQQEDSAVYLCASSLVRETQYFGPGTRLLVL.

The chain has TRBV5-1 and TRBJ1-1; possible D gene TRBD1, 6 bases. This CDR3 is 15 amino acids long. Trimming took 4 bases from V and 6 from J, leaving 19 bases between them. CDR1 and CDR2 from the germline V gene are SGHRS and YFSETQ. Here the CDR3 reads CASSPAKGGSAEAFF. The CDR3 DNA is TGCGCCAGCAGCCCGGCAAAAGGGGGTTCGGCTGAAGCTTTCTTT.

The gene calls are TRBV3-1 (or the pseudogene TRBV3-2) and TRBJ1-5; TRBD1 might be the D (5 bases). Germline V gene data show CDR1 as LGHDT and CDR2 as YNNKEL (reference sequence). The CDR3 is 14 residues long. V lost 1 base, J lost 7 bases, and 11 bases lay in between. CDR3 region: CASSQGRTQQPQHF. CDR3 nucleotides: TGTGCCAGCAGCCAAGGCAGGACACAACAGCCCCAGCATTTT.

The CDR3 reads CASSVDGGSNEKLFF. Here the CDR3 DNA reads TGTGCCAGCAGCGTAGATGGCGGGTCTAATGAAAAACTGTTTTTT. J is TRBJ1-4 and V is TRBV7-9; no reliable D call. CDR3 length: 15 amino acids. The germline V gene has CDR1 SEHNR and CDR2 FQNEAQ (reference sequence). The ends were cut back, 5 bases at V and 3 bases at J, with 13 bases in the middle.

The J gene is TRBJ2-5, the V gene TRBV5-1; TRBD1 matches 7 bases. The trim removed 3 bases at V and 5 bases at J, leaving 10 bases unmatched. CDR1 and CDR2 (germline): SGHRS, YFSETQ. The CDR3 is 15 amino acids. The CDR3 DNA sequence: TGCGCCAGCAGCTCGCCTTACAGGGGAGATGAGACCCAGTACTTC. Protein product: CASSSPYRGDETQYF.

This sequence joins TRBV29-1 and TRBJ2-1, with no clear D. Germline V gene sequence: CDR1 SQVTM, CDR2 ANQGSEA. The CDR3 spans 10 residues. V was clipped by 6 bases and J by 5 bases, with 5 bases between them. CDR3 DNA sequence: TGCAGCGTCCAAAACAATGAGCAGTTCTTC. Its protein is CSVQNNEQFF.

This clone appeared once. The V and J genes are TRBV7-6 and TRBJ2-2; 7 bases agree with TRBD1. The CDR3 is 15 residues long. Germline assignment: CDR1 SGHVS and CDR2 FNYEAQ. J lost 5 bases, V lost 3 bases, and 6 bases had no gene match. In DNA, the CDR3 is TGTGCCAGCAGCTTGAAGGGGGCGGGTACCGGGGAGCTGTTTTTT. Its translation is CASSLKGAGTGELFF.

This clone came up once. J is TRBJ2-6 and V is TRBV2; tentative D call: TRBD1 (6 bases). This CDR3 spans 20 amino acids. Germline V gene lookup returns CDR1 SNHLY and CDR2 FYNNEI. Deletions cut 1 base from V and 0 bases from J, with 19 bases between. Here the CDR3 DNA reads TGTGCCAGCAGTGAAGTGTCAGGGGCTAGCTCCTTCTCTGGGGCCAACGTCCTGACTTTC. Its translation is CASSEVSGASSFSGANVLTF.